This TCR beta chain originates from a study of blood T cells in healthy people across ages. The CDR3 totals 13 residues. Between the trimmed V and J ends, which lost 7 bases and 1 base, there was a span of 10 bases. Looked up from germline, CDR1 is SNHLY and CDR2 is FYNNEI. A J-beta primer mix and a sample-barcoded 5' primer were used in a second PCR of roughly 6 to 12 cycles. One entry per CDR3 protein, called by TCRdb with MiXCR from the 5' RACE reads. The sample consists of hundreds of thousands of distinct CDR3 sequences, 45% to 65% of them appearing once. This TCR was recovered from a man aged 55 to 69 in good health. The source material was blood. This chain joins TRBV2 and TRBJ2-5; D gene ambiguous. CDR3 DNA: TGTGCCAGCACGGGCCAGCCCCAAGAGACCCAGTACTTC. It codes for CASTGQPQETQYF. The whole variable domain, remainder taken from reference TRBV2 and TRBJ2-5, is EPEVTQTPSHQVTQMGQEVILRCVPISNHLYFYWYRQILGQKVEFLVSFYNNEISEKSEIFDDQFSVERPDGSNFTLKIRSTKLEDSAMYFCASTGQPQETQYFGPGTRLLVL.